Listed below are T cell receptor beta chains from one sample, sequenced in a study of CD8 T cells in Susac syndrome. TCRdb analysed the immunoSEQ multiplex PCR reads with MiXCR anew, one entry per CDR3 protein. The table has a few hundred thousand distinct CDR3 sequences, 85% to 95% seen once; the top ten hold approximately 0.082%. Sequencing input: CD4+ T cells from PBMCs. All receptors come from a human donor with multiple sclerosis. CDR3s include the opening cysteine and the closing phenylalanine or tryptophan. A D gene is named only where the DNA matches it firmly. Not every row has a clone size; where given, it reads once, few, many or a size class.

cdr3_aa: CASTSDSGANVLTF
cdr3_nt: TGTGCCAGTACCTCAGACTCTGGGGCCAACGTCCTGACTTTC
d_call: -
j_call: TRBJ2-6
clone_size: -
v_call: TRBV19

cdr3_aa: CSAREDGTSNTGELFF
cdr3_nt: TGCAGTGCTAGAGAGGACGGGACCTCTAACACCGGGGAGCTGTTTTTT
d_call: -
j_call: TRBJ2-2
clone_size: -
v_call: TRBV20-1

cdr3_aa: CASSPQRSSGVTDTQYF
cdr3_nt: TGTGCCAGCAGCCCCCAACGTTCTAGCGGGGTCACAGATACGCAGTATTTT
d_call: TRBD2
j_call: TRBJ2-3
clone_size: -
v_call: TRBV11-3

cdr3_aa: CSAGLAGGLGDTQYF
cdr3_nt: TGCAGTGCCGGACTAGCGGGGGGGCTAGGAGATACGCAGTATTTT
d_call: TRBD2
j_call: TRBJ2-3
clone_size: -
v_call: TRBV20-1

cdr3_aa: CASSVAASGSQETQYF
cdr3_nt: TGTGCCAGCAGCGTAGCGGCTAGCGGGTCCCAAGAGACCCAGTACTTC
d_call: TRBD2
j_call: TRBJ2-5
clone_size: -
v_call: TRBV9

cdr3_aa: CASSSGRGNEKLFF
cdr3_nt: TGTGCCAGCAGTTCAGGACGGGGAAATGAAAAACTGTTTTTT
d_call: -
j_call: TRBJ1-4
clone_size: -
v_call: TRBV6-1

cdr3_aa: CASSQYSGPNSPLHF
cdr3_nt: TGTGCCAGCAGCCAATATTCAGGGCCTAATTCACCCCTCCACTTT
d_call: -
j_call: TRBJ1-6
clone_size: -
v_call: TRBV3-1

cdr3_aa: CASSSNLGRGGTEAFF
cdr3_nt: TGTGCCAGCAGCTCCAATCTGGGCAGGGGAGGAACTGAAGCTTTCTTT
d_call: -
j_call: TRBJ1-1
clone_size: -
v_call: TRBV9

cdr3_aa: CASSLFSGATPGGYTF
cdr3_nt: TGTGCCAGCAGCCTCTTTTCAGGGGCGACCCCGGGAGGCTACACCTTC
d_call: -
j_call: TRBJ1-2
clone_size: -
v_call: TRBV4-2

cdr3_aa: CSALWGTGGQPQHF
cdr3_nt: TGCAGTGCTCTCTGGGGGACAGGAGGTCAGCCCCAGCATTTT
d_call: TRBD1
j_call: TRBJ1-5
clone_size: -
v_call: TRBV20-1

cdr3_aa: CASSLGISPYEQYF
cdr3_nt: TGTGCCAGCAGCTTAGGGATTAGTCCCTACGAGCAGTACTTC
d_call: -
j_call: TRBJ2-7
clone_size: -
v_call: TRBV7-2

cdr3_aa: CASRQGGEETQYF
cdr3_nt: TGTGCCAGCAGGCAAGGGGGTGAGGAGACCCAGTACTTC
d_call: -
j_call: TRBJ2-5
clone_size: -
v_call: TRBV12-3/TRBV12-4

cdr3_aa: CASSTRTETGELFF
cdr3_nt: TGTGCCAGTAGTACGAGGACGGAGACCGGGGAGCTGTTTTTT
d_call: -
j_call: TRBJ2-2
clone_size: -
v_call: TRBV19

cdr3_aa: CSVNGGGVGRSYNEQFF
cdr3_nt: TGCAGCGTAAACGGCGGGGGGGTCGGCAGGTCCTACAATGAGCAGTTCTTC
d_call: TRBD2
j_call: TRBJ2-1
clone_size: -
v_call: TRBV29-1

cdr3_aa: CASSSHYDGYTF
cdr3_nt: TGTGCCAGCAGTTCCCACTATGACGGCTACACCTTC
d_call: -
j_call: TRBJ1-2
clone_size: -
v_call: TRBV6-2/TRBV6-3

cdr3_aa: CATSDSSGGETQYF
cdr3_nt: TGTGCCACCAGTGACTCCTCTGGGGGGGAGACCCAGTACTTC
d_call: -
j_call: TRBJ2-5
clone_size: once
v_call: TRBV24-1

cdr3_aa: CSASHREIYTF
cdr3_nt: TGCAGTGCTAGTCACAGGGAAATCTACACCTTC
d_call: -
j_call: TRBJ1-2
clone_size: -
v_call: TRBV20-1